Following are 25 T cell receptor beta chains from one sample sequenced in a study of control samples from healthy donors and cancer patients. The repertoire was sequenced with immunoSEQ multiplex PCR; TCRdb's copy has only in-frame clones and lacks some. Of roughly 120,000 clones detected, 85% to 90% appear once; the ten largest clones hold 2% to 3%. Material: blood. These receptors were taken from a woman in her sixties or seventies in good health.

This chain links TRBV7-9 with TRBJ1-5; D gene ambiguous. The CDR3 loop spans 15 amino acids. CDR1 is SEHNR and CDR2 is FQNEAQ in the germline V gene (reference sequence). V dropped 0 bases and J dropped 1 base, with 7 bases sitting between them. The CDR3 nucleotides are TGTGCCAGCAGCTTAGCGGGTGTGAGCAATCAGCCCCAGCATTTT. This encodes CASSLAGVSNQPQHF. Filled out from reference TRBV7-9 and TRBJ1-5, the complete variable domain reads DTGVSQNPRHKITKRGQNVTFRCDPISEHNRLYWYRQTLGQGPEFLTYFQNEAQLEKSRLLSDRFSAERPKGSFSTLEIQRTEQGDSAMYLCASSLAGVSNQPQHFGDGTRLSIL.

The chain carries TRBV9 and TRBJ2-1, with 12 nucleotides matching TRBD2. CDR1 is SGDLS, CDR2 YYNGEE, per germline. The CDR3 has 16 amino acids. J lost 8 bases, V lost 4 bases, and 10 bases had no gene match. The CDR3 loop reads CASSSRRTSGADEQFF. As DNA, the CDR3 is TGTGCCAGCAGCTCCCGCCGGACTAGCGGGGCAGATGAGCAGTTCTTC.

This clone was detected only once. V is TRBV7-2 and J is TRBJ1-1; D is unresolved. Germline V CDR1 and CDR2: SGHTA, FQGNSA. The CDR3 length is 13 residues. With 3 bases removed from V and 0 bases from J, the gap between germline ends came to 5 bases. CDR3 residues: CASSFRMNTEAFF. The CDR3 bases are TGTGCCAGCAGCTTCCGCATGAACACTGAAGCTTTCTTT.

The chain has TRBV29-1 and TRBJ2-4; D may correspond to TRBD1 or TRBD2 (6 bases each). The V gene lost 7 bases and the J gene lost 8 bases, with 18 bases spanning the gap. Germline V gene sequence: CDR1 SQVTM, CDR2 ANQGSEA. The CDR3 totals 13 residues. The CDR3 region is CSAHGGRVDIQYF. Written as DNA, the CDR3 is TGCAGCGCCCATGGGGGGCGCGTGGACATTCAGTACTTC.

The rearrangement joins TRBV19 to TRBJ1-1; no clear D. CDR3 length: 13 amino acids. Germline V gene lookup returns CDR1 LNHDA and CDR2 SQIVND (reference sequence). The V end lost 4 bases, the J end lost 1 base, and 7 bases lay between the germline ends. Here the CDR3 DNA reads TGTGCCAGTAGTAAACAGAGGAACACTGAAGCTTTCTTT. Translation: CASSKQRNTEAFF.

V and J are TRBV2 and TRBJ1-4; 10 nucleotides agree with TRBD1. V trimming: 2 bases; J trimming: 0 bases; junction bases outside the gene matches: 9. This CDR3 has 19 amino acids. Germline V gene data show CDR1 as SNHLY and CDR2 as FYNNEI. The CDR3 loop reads CASSETPQDRGTTNEKLFF. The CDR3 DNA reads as TGTGCCAGCAGTGAAACGCCCCAGGACAGGGGGACAACTAATGAAAAACTGTTTTTT.

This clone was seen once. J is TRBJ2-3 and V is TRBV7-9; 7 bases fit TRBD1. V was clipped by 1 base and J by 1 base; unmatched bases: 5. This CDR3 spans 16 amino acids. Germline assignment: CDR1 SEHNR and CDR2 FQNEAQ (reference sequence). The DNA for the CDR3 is TGTGCCAGCAGCTTAGTTTCAGGGGGAGGCACAGATACGCAGTATTTT. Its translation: CASSLVSGGGTDTQYF. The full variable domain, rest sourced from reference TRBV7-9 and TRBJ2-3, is DTGVSQNPRHKITKRGQNVTFRCDPISEHNRLYWYRQTLGQGPEFLTYFQNEAQLEKSRLLSDRFSAERPKGSFSTLEIQRTEQGDSAMYLCASSLVSGGGTDTQYFGPGTRLTVL.

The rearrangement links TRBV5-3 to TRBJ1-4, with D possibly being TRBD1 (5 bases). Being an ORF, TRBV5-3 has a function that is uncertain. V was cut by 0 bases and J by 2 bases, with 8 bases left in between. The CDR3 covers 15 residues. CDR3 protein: CARSLGGITNEKLFF. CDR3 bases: TGTGCCAGAAGCTTGGGGGGGATTACTAATGAAAAACTGTTTTTT.

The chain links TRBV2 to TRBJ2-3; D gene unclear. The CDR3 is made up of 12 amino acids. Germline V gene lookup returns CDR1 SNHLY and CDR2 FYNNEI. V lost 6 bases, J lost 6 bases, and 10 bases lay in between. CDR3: CASRALSDTQYF. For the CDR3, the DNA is TGTGCCAGCAGGGCCCTTTCTGATACGCAGTATTTT.

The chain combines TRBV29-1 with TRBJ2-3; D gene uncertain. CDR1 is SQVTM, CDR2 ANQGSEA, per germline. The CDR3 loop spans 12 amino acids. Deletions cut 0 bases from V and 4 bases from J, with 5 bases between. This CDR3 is CSVEDRADTQYF. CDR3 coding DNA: TGCAGCGTTGAAGATCGAGCAGATACGCAGTATTTT.

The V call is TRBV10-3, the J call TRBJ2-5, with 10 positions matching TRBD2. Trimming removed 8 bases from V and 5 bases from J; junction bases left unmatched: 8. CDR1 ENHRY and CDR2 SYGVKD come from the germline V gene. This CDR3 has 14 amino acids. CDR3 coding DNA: TGTGCCATCGGAGAGCGGGGGGGCCGGGAGACCCAGTACTTC. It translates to CAIGERGGRETQYF.

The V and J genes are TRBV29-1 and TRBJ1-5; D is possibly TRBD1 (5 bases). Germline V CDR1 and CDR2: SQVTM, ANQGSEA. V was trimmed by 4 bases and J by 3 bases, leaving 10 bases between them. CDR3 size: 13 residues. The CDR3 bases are TGCAGCGTTGGACAGACCTTCAATCAGCCCCAGCATTTT. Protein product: CSVGQTFNQPQHF.

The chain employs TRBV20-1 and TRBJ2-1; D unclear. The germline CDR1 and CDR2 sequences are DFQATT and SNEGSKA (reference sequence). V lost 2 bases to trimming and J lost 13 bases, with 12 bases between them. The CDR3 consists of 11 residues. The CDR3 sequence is CSARSAKPQFF. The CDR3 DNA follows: TGCAGTGCTAGAAGTGCTAAGCCACAGTTCTTC.

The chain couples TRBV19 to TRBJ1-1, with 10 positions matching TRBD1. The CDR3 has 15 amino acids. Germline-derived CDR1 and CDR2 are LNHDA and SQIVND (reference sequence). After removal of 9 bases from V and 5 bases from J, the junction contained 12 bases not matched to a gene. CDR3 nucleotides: TGTGCCAGCCAGACAGGGGGCCCCATGGGGACTGAAGCTTTCTTT. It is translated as CASQTGGPMGTEAFF.

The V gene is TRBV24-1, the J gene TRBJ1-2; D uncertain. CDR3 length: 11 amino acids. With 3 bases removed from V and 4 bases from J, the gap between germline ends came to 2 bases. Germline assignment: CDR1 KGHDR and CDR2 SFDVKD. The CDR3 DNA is TGTGCCACCAGTGATGCCTATGGCTACACCTTC. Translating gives CATSDAYGYTF.

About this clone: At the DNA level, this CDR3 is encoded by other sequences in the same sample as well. CDR3 sequence (DNA): TGTGCCAGCTCACCTCCGGGGACAGATACGCAGTATTTT. Translated, it gives CASSPPGTDTQYF. V gene TRBV18 combines with J gene TRBJ2-3; the D gene is possibly TRBD2 (5 bases). The CDR3 is 13 amino acids. V was shortened by 3 bases and J by 3 bases, with 7 bases between the two germline ends. CDR1 KGHSH and CDR2 LQKENI come from the germline V gene.

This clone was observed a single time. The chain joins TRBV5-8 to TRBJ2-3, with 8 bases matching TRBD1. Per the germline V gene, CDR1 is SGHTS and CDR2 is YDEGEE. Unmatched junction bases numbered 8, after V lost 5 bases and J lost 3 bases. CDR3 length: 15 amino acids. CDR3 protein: CASRPLTGETDTQYF. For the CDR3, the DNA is TGTGCCAGCAGACCGTTGACAGGGGAAACAGATACGCAGTATTTT.

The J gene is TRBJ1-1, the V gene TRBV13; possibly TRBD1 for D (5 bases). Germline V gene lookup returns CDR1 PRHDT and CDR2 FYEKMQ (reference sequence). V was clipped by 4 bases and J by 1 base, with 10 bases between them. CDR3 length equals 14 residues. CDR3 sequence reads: CASSSQQENTEAFF. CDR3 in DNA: TGTGCCAGCAGCTCGCAACAGGAGAACACTGAAGCTTTCTTT.

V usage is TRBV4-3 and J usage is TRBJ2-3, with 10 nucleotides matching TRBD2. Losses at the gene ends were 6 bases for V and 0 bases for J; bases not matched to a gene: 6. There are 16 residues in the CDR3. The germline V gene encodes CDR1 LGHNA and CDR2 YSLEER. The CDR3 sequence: CASRPTTSGSTDTQYF. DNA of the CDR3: TGCGCCAGCAGACCCACGACTAGCGGGAGCACAGATACGCAGTATTTT.

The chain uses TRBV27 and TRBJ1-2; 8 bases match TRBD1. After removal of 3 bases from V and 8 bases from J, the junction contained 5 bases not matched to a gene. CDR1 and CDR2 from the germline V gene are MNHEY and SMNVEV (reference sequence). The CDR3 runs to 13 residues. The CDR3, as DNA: TGTGCCAGCAGTTTCAGGGGGCAAAGAGGCTACACCTTC. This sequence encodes CASSFRGQRGYTF.

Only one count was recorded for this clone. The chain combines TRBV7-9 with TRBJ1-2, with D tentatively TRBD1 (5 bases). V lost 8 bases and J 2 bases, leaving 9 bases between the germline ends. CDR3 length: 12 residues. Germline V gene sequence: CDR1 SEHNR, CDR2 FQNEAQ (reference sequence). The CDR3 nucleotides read TGTGCCAGCGTGGGGCAGAACTATGGCTACACCTTC. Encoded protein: CASVGQNYGYTF.

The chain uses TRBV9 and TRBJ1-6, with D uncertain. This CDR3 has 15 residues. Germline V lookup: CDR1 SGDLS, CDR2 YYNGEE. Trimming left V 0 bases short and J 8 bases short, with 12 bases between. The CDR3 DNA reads TGTGCCAGCAGCGTAGACGGATCTAGGTATTCACCCCTCCACTTT. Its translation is CASSVDGSRYSPLHF.

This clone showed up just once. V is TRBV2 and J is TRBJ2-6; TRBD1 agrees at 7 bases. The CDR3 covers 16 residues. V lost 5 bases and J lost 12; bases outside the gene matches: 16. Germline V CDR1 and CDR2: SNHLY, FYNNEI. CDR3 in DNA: TGTGCCAGCAGTCAGAAAAGGACAGGCATCTGGGCCGTCCTGACTTTC. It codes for CASSQKRTGIWAVLTF.

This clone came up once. DNA for the CDR3: TGTGCCAGCACAGACAGGGGAGAGTACGAGCAGTACTTC. Translating it yields CASTDRGEYEQYF. The chain is built from TRBV11-1 and TRBJ2-7, with TRBD1 identical over 8 bases. This CDR3 region has 13 residues. V lost 7 bases, J lost 4 bases, and 6 bases stayed unmatched. CDR1 SGHAT and CDR2 FQDESV come from the germline V gene (reference sequence).

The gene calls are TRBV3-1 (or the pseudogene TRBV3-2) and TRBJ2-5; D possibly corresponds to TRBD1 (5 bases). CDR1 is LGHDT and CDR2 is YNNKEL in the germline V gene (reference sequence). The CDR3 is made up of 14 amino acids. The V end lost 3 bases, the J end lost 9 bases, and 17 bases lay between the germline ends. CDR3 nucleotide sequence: TGTGCCAGCAGCCACTCGGACATGGTGCTGTCCCAGTACTTC. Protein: CASSHSDMVLSQYF.